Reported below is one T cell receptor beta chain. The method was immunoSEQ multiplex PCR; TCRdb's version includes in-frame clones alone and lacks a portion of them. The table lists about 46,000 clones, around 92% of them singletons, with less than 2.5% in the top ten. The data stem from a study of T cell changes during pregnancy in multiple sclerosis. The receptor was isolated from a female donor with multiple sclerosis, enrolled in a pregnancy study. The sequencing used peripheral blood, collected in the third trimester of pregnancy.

The CDR3 is CASSPGRANTEAFF. Written as DNA, the CDR3 is TGTGCCAGCAGTCCCGGCAGGGCGAACACTGAAGCTTTCTTT. This chain connects TRBV7-3 to TRBJ1-1; D perhaps matches TRBD1 (5 bases). V was clipped by 6 bases and J by 1 base, with 12 bases between them. The germline V gene encodes CDR1 SGHTA and CDR2 FQGTGA. The CDR3 extends over 14 amino acids.